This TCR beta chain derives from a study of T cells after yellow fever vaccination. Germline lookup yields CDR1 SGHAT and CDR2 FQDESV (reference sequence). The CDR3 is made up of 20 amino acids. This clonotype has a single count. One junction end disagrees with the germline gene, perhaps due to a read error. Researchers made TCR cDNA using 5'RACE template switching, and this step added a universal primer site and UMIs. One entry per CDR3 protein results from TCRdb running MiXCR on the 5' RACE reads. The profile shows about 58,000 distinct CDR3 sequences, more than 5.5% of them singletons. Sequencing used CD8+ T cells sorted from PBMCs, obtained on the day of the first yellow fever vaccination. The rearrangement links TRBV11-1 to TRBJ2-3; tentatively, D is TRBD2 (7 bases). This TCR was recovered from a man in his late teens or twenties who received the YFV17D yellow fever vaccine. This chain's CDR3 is CASSPSLGGGHKSSTYTQYF. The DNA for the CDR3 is TGTGCCAGCAGCCCCAGCCTGGGAGGGGGGCACAAATCGTCCACATATACGCAGTATTTT.